This is a list of T cell receptor beta chains from one sample in a study of blood T cell repertoires in COVID-19. Libraries were prepared by immunoSEQ multiplex PCR; TCRdb keeps only in-frame clonotypes and omits some of them. The sample consists of fewer than 120,000 clones, 65% to 80% of them appearing once. The specimen sequenced was peripheral blood. The origin of the receptors is a woman aged 55-69 years with acute or convalescent COVID-19. Both conserved end residues are part of each CDR3.

j_call v_call cdr3_aa
TRBJ1-2 TRBV18 CASSPGQGGGYTF
TRBJ2-7 TRBV4-2 CASSGRETTSYEQYF
TRBJ1-2 TRBV30 CAWSPLTGVNYGYTF
TRBJ2-5 TRBV5-1 CASSNTGGHETQYF
TRBJ1-2 TRBV7-3 CASSFTIRDSNYGYTF
TRBJ1-4 TRBV9 CASSVGTVTNEKLFF
TRBJ1-3 TRBV10-1 CASRGAGNTIYF
TRBJ1-4 TRBV2 CATSRDYGSEKLFF
TRBJ2-7 TRBV6-1 CASSEVYYRTGTYEQYF
TRBJ1-4 TRBV28 CASSFGGVNEKLFF
TRBJ2-2 TRBV18 CASSLTQGTGELFF
TRBJ1-4 TRBV5-5 CASSSLGGANEKLFF
TRBJ1-1 TRBV6-6 CASSPGGRTEAFF
TRBJ1-5 TRBV7-2 CASSFGTGNQPQHF
TRBJ2-5 TRBV9 CASSVGTWAGYQETQYF
TRBJ2-7 TRBV6-5 CASSYFVAGGRYEQYF
TRBJ2-3 TRBV18 CASSYGQADTQYF
TRBJ1-5 TRBV5-5 CASSLVSTGNQPQHF
TRBJ2-6 TRBV6-2/TRBV6-3 CASSIRDKAAAGANVLTF
TRBJ2-1 TRBV14 CASSQRGGSYNEQFF
TRBJ1-3 TRBV5-1 CASSWGGSGNTIYF
TRBJ1-1 TRBV5-5 CASSFTGGGGTEAFF
TRBJ2-5 TRBV28 CASSSRSETQYF
TRBJ1-1 TRBV3-1/TRBV3-2 CASSREGQMNTEAFF
TRBJ1-1 TRBV5-5 CASSMDSRVAFF
TRBJ1-6 TRBV2 CASSRDRSTSPLHF
TRBJ1-4 TRBV5-1 CASSLTATNEKLFF
TRBJ1-2 TRBV30 CAWSSRQGINYGYTF
TRBJ2-7 TRBV5-6 CASSRWTVDEQYF
TRBJ2-2 TRBV7-2 CASRSGASGSNTGELFF
TRBJ2-2 TRBV2 CASSEQGIAANTGELFF
TRBJ1-5 TRBV24-1 CATSEGRNQGPQPQHF
TRBJ2-6 TRBV7-6 CASRPTGANVLTF
TRBJ1-4 TRBV5-1 CASSLRGSATNEKLFF
TRBJ1-1 TRBV30 CAGYTGTLNTEAFF
TRBJ1-6 TRBV7-9 CASSFQGEASPLHF
TRBJ1-2 TRBV19 CASSTGDYGYTF
TRBJ1-2 TRBV6-1 CASSEAEPYGYTF
TRBJ1-5 TRBV19 CASSIATGVGNQPQHF
TRBJ2-3 TRBV9 CASSVVEGAGSGTDTQYF
TRBJ2-1 TRBV7-9 CASNTPAYNEQFF
TRBJ2-7 TRBV4-3 CASSQDPRRDNLYEQYF
TRBJ1-2 TRBV7-2 CASSLPPGGYTF
TRBJ2-1 TRBV7-3 CASSLVGSDNEQFF
TRBJ1-2 TRBV7-2 CASSPTRRENYGYTF
TRBJ1-4 TRBV5-5 CASSLLEPWFF
TRBJ1-1 TRBV28 CASRQGPSNTEAFF
TRBJ1-4 TRBV24-1 CATSDPDSLNEKLFF
TRBJ1-2 TRBV7-9 CASSLGRVLYGYTF
TRBJ2-3 TRBV6-5 CASRGWGGTDTQYF
TRBJ1-3 TRBV12-3/TRBV12-4 CASSLALHNTIYF
TRBJ2-7 TRBV6-5 CASSGDRRGEQYF
TRBJ1-1 TRBV7-2 CASSSKLETEAFF
TRBJ1-5 TRBV10-3 CAIRPDGNNQPQHF
TRBJ2-1 TRBV5-6 CASRKNRLSSYNEQFF
TRBJ1-5 TRBV5-4 CASSSGGGNQPQHF
TRBJ2-1 TRBV3-1/TRBV3-2 CASSLGQGWGNEQFF